This T cell receptor (beta chain) stems from a study of T-cell memory formation after mild COVID-19. In TCRdb, the 5' RACE reads were re-called with MiXCR into one record per CDR3 protein. Among around 390,000 distinct CDR3 sequences listed, approximately 16% were seen once. Study outcomes and limitations: Clones contracting day 15 to 85 were balanced CD4/CD8; later expanders leaned CD4+. Cross-reactive memory seemingly joined, as some responding clones were found in pre-infection memory. CD8+ contracting clones occupied EMRA, while CD4+ ones occupied mainly CM and EM.

Note on this clonotype: Its antigen is unidentified.

The CDR3 covers 14 residues. Trimming left V 1 base short and J 7 bases short, with 11 bases between. The germline V gene has CDR1 KGHSH and CDR2 LQKENI. Material for sequencing was PBMCs or a T cell subset sorted from them (not recorded which). The receptor was isolated from a man between 18 and 29 years old who had mild COVID-19 (a few samples of this study predate the infection). Cell type and time point are not known. The chain carries TRBV18 and TRBJ2-1; D might be TRBD2 (5 bases). The CDR3 loop is CASSPREGRNEQFF. Here the CDR3 DNA reads TGTGCCAGCTCACCACGAGAGGGTCGGAATGAGCAGTTCTTC.